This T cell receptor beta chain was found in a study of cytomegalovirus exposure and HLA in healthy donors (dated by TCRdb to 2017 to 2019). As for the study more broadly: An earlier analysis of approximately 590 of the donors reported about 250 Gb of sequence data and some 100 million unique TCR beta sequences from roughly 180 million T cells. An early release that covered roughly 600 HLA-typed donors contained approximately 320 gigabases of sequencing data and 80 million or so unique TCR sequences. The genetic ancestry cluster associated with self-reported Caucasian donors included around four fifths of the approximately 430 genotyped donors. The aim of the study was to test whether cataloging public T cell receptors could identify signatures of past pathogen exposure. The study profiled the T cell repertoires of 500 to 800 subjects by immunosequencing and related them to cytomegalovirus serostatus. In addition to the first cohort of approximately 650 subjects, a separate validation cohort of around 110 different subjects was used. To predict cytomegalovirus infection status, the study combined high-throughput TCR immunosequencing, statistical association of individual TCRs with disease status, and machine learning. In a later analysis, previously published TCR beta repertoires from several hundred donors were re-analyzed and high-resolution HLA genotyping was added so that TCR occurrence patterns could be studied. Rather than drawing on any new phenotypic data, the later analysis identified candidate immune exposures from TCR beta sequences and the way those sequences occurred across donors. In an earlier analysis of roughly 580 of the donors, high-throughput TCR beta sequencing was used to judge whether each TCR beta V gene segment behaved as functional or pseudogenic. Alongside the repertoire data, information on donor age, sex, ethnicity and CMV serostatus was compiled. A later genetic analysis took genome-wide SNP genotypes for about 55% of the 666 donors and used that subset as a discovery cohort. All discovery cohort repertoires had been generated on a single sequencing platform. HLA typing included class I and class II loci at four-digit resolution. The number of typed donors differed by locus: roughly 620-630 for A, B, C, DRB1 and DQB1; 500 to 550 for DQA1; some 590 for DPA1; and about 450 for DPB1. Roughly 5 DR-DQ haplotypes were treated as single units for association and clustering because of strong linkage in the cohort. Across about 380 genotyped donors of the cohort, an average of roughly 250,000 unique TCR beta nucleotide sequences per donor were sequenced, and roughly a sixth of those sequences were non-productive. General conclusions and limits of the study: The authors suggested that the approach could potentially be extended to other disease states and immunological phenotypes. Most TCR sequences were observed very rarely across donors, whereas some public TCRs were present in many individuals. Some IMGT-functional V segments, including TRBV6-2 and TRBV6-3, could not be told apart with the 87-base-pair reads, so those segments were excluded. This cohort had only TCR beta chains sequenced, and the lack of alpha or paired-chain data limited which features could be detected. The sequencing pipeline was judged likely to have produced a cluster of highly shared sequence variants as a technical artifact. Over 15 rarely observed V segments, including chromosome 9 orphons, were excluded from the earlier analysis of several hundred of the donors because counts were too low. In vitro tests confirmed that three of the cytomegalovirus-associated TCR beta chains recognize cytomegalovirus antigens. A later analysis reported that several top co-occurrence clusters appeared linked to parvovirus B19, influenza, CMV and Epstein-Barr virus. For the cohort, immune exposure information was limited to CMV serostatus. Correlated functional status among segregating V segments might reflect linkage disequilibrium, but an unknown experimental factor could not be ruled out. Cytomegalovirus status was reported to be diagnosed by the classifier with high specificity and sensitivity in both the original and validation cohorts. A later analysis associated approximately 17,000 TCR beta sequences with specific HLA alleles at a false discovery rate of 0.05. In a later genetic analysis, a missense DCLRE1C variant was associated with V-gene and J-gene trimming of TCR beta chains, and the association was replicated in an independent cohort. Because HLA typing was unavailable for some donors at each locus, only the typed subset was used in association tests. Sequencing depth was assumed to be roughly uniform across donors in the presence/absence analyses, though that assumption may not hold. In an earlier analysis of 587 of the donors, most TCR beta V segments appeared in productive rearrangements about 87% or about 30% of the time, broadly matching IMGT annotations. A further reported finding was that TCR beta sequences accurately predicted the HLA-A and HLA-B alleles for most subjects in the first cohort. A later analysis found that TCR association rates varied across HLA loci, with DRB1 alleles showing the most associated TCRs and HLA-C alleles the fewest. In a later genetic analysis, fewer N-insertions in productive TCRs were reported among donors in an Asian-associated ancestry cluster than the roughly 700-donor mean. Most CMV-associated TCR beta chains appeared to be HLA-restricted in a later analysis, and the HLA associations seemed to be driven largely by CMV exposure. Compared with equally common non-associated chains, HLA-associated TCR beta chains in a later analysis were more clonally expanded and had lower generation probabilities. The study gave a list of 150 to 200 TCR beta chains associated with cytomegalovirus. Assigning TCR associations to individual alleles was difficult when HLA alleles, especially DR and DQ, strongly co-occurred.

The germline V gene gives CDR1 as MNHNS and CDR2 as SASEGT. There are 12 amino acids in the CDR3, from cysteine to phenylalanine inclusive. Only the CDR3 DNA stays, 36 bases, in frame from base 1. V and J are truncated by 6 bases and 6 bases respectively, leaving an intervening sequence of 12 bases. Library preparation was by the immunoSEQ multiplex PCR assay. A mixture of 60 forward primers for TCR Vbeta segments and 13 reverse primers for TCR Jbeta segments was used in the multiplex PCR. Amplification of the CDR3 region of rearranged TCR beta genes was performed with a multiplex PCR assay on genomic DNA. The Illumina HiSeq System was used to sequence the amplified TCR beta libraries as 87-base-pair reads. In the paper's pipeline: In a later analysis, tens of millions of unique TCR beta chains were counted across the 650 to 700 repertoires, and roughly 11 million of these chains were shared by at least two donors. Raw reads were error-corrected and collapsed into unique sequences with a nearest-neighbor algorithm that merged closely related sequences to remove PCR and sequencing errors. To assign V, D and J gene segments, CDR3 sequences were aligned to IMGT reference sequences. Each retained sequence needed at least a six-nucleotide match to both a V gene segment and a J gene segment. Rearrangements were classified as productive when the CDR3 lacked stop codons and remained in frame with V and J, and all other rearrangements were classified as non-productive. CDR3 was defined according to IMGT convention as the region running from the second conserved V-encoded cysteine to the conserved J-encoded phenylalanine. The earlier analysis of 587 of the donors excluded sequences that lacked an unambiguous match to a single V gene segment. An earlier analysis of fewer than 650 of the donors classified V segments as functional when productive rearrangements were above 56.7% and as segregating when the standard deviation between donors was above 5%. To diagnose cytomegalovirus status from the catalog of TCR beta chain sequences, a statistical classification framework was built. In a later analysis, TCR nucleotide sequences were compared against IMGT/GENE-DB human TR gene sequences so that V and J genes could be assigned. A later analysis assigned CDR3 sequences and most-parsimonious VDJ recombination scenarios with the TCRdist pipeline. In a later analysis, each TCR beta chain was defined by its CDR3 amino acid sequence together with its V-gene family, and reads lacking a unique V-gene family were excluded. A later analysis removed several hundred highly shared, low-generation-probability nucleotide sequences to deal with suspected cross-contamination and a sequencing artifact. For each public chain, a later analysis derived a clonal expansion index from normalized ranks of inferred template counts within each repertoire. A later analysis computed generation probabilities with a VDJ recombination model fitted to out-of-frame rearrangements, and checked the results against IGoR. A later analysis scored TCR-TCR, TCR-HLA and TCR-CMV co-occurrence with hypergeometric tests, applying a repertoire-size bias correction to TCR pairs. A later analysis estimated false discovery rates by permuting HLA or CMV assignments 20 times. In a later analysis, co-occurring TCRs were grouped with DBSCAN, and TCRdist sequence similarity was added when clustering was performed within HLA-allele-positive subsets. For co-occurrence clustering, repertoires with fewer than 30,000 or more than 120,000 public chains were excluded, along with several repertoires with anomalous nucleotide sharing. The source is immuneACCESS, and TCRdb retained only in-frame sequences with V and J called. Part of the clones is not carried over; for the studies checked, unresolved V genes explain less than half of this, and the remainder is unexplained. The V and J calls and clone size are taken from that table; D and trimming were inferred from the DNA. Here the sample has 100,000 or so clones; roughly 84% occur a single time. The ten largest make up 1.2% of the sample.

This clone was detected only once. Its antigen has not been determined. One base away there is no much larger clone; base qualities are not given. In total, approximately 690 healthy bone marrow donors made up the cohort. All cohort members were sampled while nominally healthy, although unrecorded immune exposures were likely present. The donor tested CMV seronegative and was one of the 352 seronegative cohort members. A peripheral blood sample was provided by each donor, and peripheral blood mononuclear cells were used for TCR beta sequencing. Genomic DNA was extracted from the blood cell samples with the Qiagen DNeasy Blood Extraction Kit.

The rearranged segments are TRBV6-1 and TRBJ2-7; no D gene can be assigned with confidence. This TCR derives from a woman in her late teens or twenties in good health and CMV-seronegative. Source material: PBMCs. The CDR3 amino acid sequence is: CASSPAGFEQYF. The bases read TGTGCCAGCAGCCCCGCCGGGTTCGAGCAGTACTTC.